A single sample gave rise to the 7 T cell receptor beta chains below, sequenced in a study of glioma-infiltrating T cells. Amplification of TCR alpha and beta CDR3 regions from RNA used iRepertoire nested multiplex PCR. TCRdb re-called the multiplex PCR reads through MiXCR, storing one row per CDR3 protein. The table lists fewer than 500,000 distinct CDR3 sequences, 41% of them singletons, with around 12% in the top ten. Sequencing was done on a sample of glioma tissue, nonneoplastic brain tissue, or PBMCs (not recorded which). These receptor sequences come from a human donor with low-grade glioma or glioblastoma, undergoing nonglioma brain surgery, or in good health (not recorded which).

This clonotype was counted a single time. The CDR3: CASSASSGSGDTQYF. CDR3 DNA: TGTGCCAGCAGCGCCTCTAGCGGTTCAGGAGATACGCAGTATTTT. The chain joins TRBV7-9 to TRBJ2-3, with 7 bases identical to TRBD2. CDR1 and CDR2 (germline): SEHNR, FQNEAQ (reference sequence). The junction had 10 bases not matched to a gene; V was cut back by 5 bases and J by 5 bases. This CDR3 spans 15 amino acids.

This chain joins TRBV5-1 and TRBJ1-2; tentatively, D is TRBD1 (6 bases). Trimming left V 1 base short and J 4 bases short, with 11 bases between. The CDR3 consists of 14 residues. Germline loops: CDR1 SGHRS, CDR2 YFSETQ. CDR3 in amino acids: CASSLSEQGYGYTF. The CDR3 DNA is TGCGCCAGCAGCTTGTCTGAACAGGGCTATGGCTACACCTTC.

Details on this clonotype: A much larger clone differs from this one at a single base, so this may be a read error. The V gene is TRBV27, the J gene TRBJ2-1; perhaps TRBD1 as D (6 bases). Looked up from germline, CDR1 is MNHEY and CDR2 is SMNVEV (reference sequence). The V end was cut by 5 bases, the J end by 10 bases, with 18 bases between. This CDR3 is built from 14 residues. The CDR3 DNA reads as TGTGCCAGCAGTAGAACAGGGCAAGGGTACGAGCAGTTCTTC. It translates to CASSRTGQGYEQFF.

The chain recombines TRBV7-9 with TRBJ1-1; D not resolved. Trimming shortened V by 7 bases and J by 1 base, and 10 bases separated the two germline ends. The CDR3 runs to 13 residues. Germline V gives CDR1 SEHNR, CDR2 FQNEAQ (reference sequence). The CDR3 loop is CASTWGGNTEAFF. CDR3 bases: TGTGCCAGCACCTGGGGTGGGAACACTGAAGCTTTCTTT.

With regard to this clonotype: Being one base from a much bigger clone, this may be a read error. The V call is TRBV28, the J call TRBJ2-1; the D gene is possibly TRBD1 (5 bases). This CDR3 region has 16 residues. V dropped 4 bases and J dropped 0 bases, with 13 bases sitting between them. Germline V gene lookup returns CDR1 MDHEN and CDR2 SYDVKM. The CDR3: CASSSRQTGSYNEQFF. CDR3 in DNA: TGTGCCAGCAGTTCTCGACAGACCGGCTCCTACAATGAGCAGTTCTTC.

The chain combines TRBV20-1 with TRBJ2-7; TRBD2 might be the D (5 bases). The germline V gene has CDR1 DFQATT and CDR2 SNEGSKA (reference sequence). CDR3 length equals 13 residues. V was trimmed by 5 bases and J by 4 bases, leaving 15 bases between them. DNA of the CDR3: TGCAGTGCTCAAAAATCGGGAAAGTACGAGCAGTACTTC. Translating it yields CSAQKSGKYEQYF.

With regard to this clonotype: A read error may be the cause here, since a much bigger clone is one base away. In nucleotides, the CDR3 is TGTGCCAGCAGCTCTAGTACAGGGAGCACCTACAATGAGCAGTTCTTC. Encoded protein: CASSSSTGSTYNEQFF. This sequence joins TRBV6-6 and TRBJ2-1, with D possibly TRBD1 on 6 matching bases. Germline CDR1 MNHNY, CDR2 SVGAGI (reference sequence). CDR3 length: 16 residues. V was shortened by 6 bases and J by 2 bases, with 17 bases between the two germline ends.